The T cell receptor (beta chain) described here comes from a study of human T cells and chemical hapten exposure. Turning to the study itself: 2% DPC applied to a 2 cm by 2 cm arm area sensitized donors. Among samples, TCR yields varied mainly because of small differences in pooled library volume.

This CDR3 spans 13 amino acids. CDR1 and CDR2 from the germline V gene are SEHNR and FQNEAQ (reference sequence). Overall study results and limits: As the donors had alopecia, their immune response may differ from healthy people's.

Each CDR3 protein gets one entry after TCRdb re-called the RACE reads with MiXCR. The sample has about 170,000 distinct CDR3 sequences; 28% are singletons. Concerning this clonotype itself: Its antigen remains unknown. A junction boundary mismatches the germline segment, possibly from a read error.

Specified time point: patch test 3, about 24 weeks after DPC sensitization. Specified treatment: therapeutic diphenylcyclopropenone sensitization with weekly scalp DPC. Those who donated were patients with alopecia, 18 to 70 years of age, and suitable for DPC. The input for sequencing was whole blood, taken in connection with sensitization to the hapten diphenylcyclopropenone (DPC). The genes are TRBV7-9 and TRBJ2-7, with D perhaps TRBD1 (6 bases). The clonotype originates from a woman between 18 and 29 years old with alopecia areata. Some clones in this sample may be carry-over from other donors' samples. Written as DNA, the CDR3 is TGTGTCAGCAGCCCAGGGGTAGGCTACGAGCAGTACTTC. Amino acid sequence: CVSSPGVGYEQYF. Combining the CDR3 with reference TRBV7-9 and TRBJ2-7 gives the whole variable domain DTGVSQNPRHKITKRGQNVTFRCDPISEHNRLYWYRQTLGQGPEFLTYFQNEAQLEKSRLLSDRFSAERPKGSFSTLEIQRTEQGDSAMYLCVSSPGVGYEQYFGPGTRLTVT.